The next 20 T cell receptor beta chains were all read from a single sample in a study of cytomegalovirus exposure and HLA in healthy donors. The PCR ran on 60 Vbeta and 13 Jbeta primers. Profiled with immunoSEQ multiplex PCR; TCRdb holds only in-frame clones, not every one. Of about 110,000 clones in the sample, approximately 16% were seen once. The sequencing sample was made of PBMCs. Receptors originate from a female donor in good health and CMV-seronegative.

This clone has just a few counts. The chain has TRBV2 and TRBJ1-1, with TRBD1 matching 8 bases. This CDR3 region has 17 residues. Germline V gene lookup returns CDR1 SNHLY and CDR2 FYNNEI. The V and J ends lost 7 bases and 0 bases, in that order; junction bases with no gene match: 13. The CDR3 sequence is CASTAGQGRRLNTEAFF. The CDR3 nucleotides are TGTGCCAGCACTGCCGGACAGGGAAGGCGGCTGAACACTGAAGCTTTCTTT. The full variable domain, its missing parts supplied by reference TRBV2 and TRBJ1-1, is EPEVTQTPSHQVTQMGQEVILRCVPISNHLYFYWYRQILGQKVEFLVSFYNNEISEKSEIFDDQFSVERPDGSNFTLKIRSTKLEDSAMYFCASTAGQGRRLNTEAFFGQGTRLTVV.

This clone has just one count. This sequence joins TRBV2 and TRBJ2-5; perhaps TRBD1 as D (6 bases). Per germline, CDR1 SNHLY and CDR2 FYNNEI. The CDR3 has 16 residues. V lost 6 bases, J lost 3 bases, and 20 bases lay in between. CDR3 nucleotides: TGTGCCAGCAGAGTCCGGTGGGGGCAAATCAAAGAGACCCAGTACTTC. Amino acid sequence: CASRVRWGQIKETQYF.

Only a few counts were recorded for this clone. This rearrangement joins TRBV28 to TRBJ2-7; TRBD2 might be the D (6 bases). The CDR3 totals 14 residues. Germline CDR1 reads MDHEN; CDR2 reads SYDVKM. V lost 1 base, J lost 7 bases, and 14 bases lay in between. The CDR3 nucleotides are TGTGCCAGCAGTTTATACGGGAGTAGAGGGGAGCAGTACTTC. This translates into CASSLYGSRGEQYF.

Here the CDR3 DNA reads TGTGCCAGCAGCCACAGGGGCCTTGACAATCAGCCCCAGCATTTT. Protein product: CASSHRGLDNQPQHF. The rearrangement links TRBV6-5 to TRBJ1-5; 7 bases are shared with TRBD1. The germline CDR1 and CDR2 sequences are MNHEY and SVGAGI. V shed 6 bases, J shed 3 bases, and the junction held 8 bases outside the gene matches. The CDR3 runs 15 residues.

The chain joins TRBV7-8 to TRBJ2-1, with TRBD2 identical over 10 bases. The germline gives CDR1 SGHVS, CDR2 FQNEAQ. V shed 2 bases, J shed 8 bases, and the junction held 3 bases outside the gene matches. The CDR3 contains 14 residues. The CDR3 DNA follows: TGTGCCAGCAGCTTACGCCTAGCGGGAGATGAGCAGTTCTTC. Amino acid sequence: CASSLRLAGDEQFF.

In this sample, this clone turned up a few times. This chain uses TRBV7-9 with TRBJ1-1; D remains ambiguous. Germline CDR1 is SEHNR and CDR2 is FQNEAQ (reference sequence). V was trimmed by 5 bases and J by 1 base, leaving 8 bases between them. The CDR3 covers 13 residues. CDR3 protein: CASSGPPNTEAFF. The CDR3 DNA reads as TGTGCCAGCAGCGGGCCACCGAACACTGAAGCTTTCTTT.

The table lists this clone with a few counts. The chain has TRBV18 and TRBJ2-7, with 7 bases aligning to TRBD2. J gave up 6 bases and V 2 bases, and 13 bases lay outside the gene matches. The CDR3 covers 16 residues. CDR1 and CDR2 from the germline V gene are KGHSH and LQKENI. CDR3 DNA sequence: TGTGCCAGCTCACCAAGTACGGGGGGAGGAAGAGGCGAGCAGTACTTC. Translated: CASSPSTGGGRGEQYF. Using reference TRBV18 and TRBJ2-7 for the parts outside the CDR3, the full variable domain is NAGVMQNPRHLVRRRGQEARLRCSPMKGHSHVYWYRQLPEEGLKFMVYLQKENIIDESGMPKERFSAEFPKEGPSILRIQQVVRGDSAAYFCASSPSTGGGRGEQYFGPGTRLTVT.

The chain is built from TRBV13 and TRBJ1-2; 10 bases are shared with TRBD1. Germline V gene data show CDR1 as PRHDT and CDR2 as FYEKMQ (reference sequence). V dropped 5 bases and J dropped 4; count of bases not matched to a gene: 10. This CDR3 comprises 16 residues. The CDR3 reads CASSTPSDRGLYGYTF. The CDR3 bases are TGTGCCAGCAGCACACCATCCGACAGGGGGCTCTATGGCTACACCTTC.

This clone was seen more than once but under ten times. The V and J genes are TRBV10-3 and TRBJ1-2; D uncertain. V lost 10 bases and J lost 4, with 13 bases in between. The germline CDR1 and CDR2 sequences are ENHRY and SYGVKD. The CDR3 is made up of 12 amino acids. The CDR3 here is CATESDGYGYTF. DNA for the CDR3: TGTGCCACCGAGTCTGATGGCTATGGCTACACCTTC.

The sample holds a few counts of this clone. The V call is TRBV2, the J call TRBJ2-1; 8 bases match TRBD2. Losses at the gene ends were 4 bases for V and 0 bases for J; bases not matched to a gene: 2. The CDR3 contains 15 residues. Looked up from germline, CDR1 is SNHLY and CDR2 is FYNNEI. In nucleotides, the CDR3 is TGTGCCAGCAGTGCCAGCGGGGGCTCCTACAATGAGCAGTTCTTC. It is translated as CASSASGGSYNEQFF. The full variable domain, in which reference TRBV2 and TRBJ2-1 provide the parts outside the CDR3, is EPEVTQTPSHQVTQMGQEVILRCVPISNHLYFYWYRQILGQKVEFLVSFYNNEISEKSEIFDDQFSVERPDGSNFTLKIRSTKLEDSAMYFCASSASGGSYNEQFFGPGTRLTVL.

This clone was seen only a few times. This chain connects TRBV29-1 to TRBJ1-2; possible D gene TRBD1, 5 bases. V lost 6 bases and J 5 bases, leaving 10 bases between the germline ends. Germline V CDR1 and CDR2: SQVTM, ANQGSEA. This CDR3 has 11 amino acids. CDR3 amino acids: CSVQDLYGYTF. The CDR3 DNA reads as TGCAGCGTACAGGACCTATATGGCTACACCTTC. Together with reference TRBV29-1 and TRBJ1-2, the CDR3 gives the full variable domain: SAVISQKPSRDICQRGTSLTIQCQVDSQVTMMFWYRQQPGQSLTLIATANQGSEATYESGFVIDKFPISRPNLTFSTLTVSNMSPEDSSIYLCSVQDLYGYTFGSGTRLTVV.

There are a few counts of this clone. This chain uses TRBV7-6 with TRBJ1-1; TRBD1 is a possible D gene (5 bases). The CDR3 extends over 15 amino acids. Trimming removed 1 base from V and 6 bases from J, with 15 bases in between. CDR1 and CDR2 from the germline V gene are SGHVS and FNYEAQ. CDR3 residues: CASSLGAGAGSEAFF. CDR3 nucleotide sequence: TGTGCCAGCAGCTTAGGGGCTGGGGCAGGCTCTGAAGCTTTCTTT. The whole variable domain, filled in from reference TRBV7-6 and TRBJ1-1, reads GAGVSQSPRYKVTKRGQDVALRCDPISGHVSLYWYRQALGQGPEFLTYFNYEAQQDKSGLPNDRFSAERPEGSISTLTIQRTEQRDSAMYRCASSLGAGAGSEAFFGQGTRLTVV.

The chain is built from TRBV7-6 and TRBJ2-5, with 10 bases identical to TRBD1. The V gene end was trimmed by 5 bases and the J gene end by 5 bases; junction bases not matched to a gene: 8. The CDR3 runs 15 residues. Germline CDR1 reads SGHVS; CDR2 reads FNYEAQ. This chain's CDR3 is CASSQRWTGGETQYF. The CDR3 region has the DNA TGTGCCAGCAGCCAGAGGTGGACAGGGGGGGAGACCCAGTACTTC.

This clone was seen only a few times. The genes are TRBV19 and TRBJ2-7; D gene unclear. V was trimmed by 3 bases and J by 2 bases, leaving 11 bases between them. This CDR3 is built from 14 residues. Germline CDR1 LNHDA, CDR2 SQIVND (reference sequence). The CDR3 DNA reads as TGTGCCAGTAGTATCACGGGTGCCACCTACGAGCAGTACTTC. Its protein is CASSITGATYEQYF.

The table lists this clone with a few counts. This rearrangement joins TRBV27 to TRBJ2-2; tentatively, D is TRBD2 (5 bases). The CDR3 consists of 14 residues. V was trimmed by 1 base and J by 4 bases, leaving 7 bases between them. Per the germline V gene, CDR1 is MNHEY and CDR2 is SMNVEV (reference sequence). This CDR3 is CASSLWRSTGELFF. DNA of the CDR3: TGTGCCAGCAGTTTATGGAGGTCCACCGGGGAGCTGTTTTTT.

The V and J genes are TRBV7-9 and TRBJ1-1; 8 nucleotides agree with TRBD1. Germline V gene lookup returns CDR1 SEHNR and CDR2 FQNEAQ (reference sequence). There are 15 residues in the CDR3. The V segment lost 5 bases and the J segment 0 bases; nucleotides outside the gene matches: 5. The CDR3 reads CASSGQGGLNTEAFF. CDR3 nucleotides: TGTGCCAGCAGCGGACAGGGCGGCTTGAACACTGAAGCTTTCTTT.

This clone occurred a few times. The genes are TRBV5-4 and TRBJ2-5, with 12 bases that match TRBD2. V shed 2 bases and J 5 bases; nucleotides not matched to a gene: 10. CDR1 and CDR2 from the germline V gene are SGHNT and YYREEE (reference sequence). This CDR3 has 17 amino acids. CDR3 sequence reads: CASSFRLLAGGKETQYF. As DNA, the CDR3 is TGTGCCAGCAGCTTTCGATTACTAGCGGGAGGAAAGGAGACCCAGTACTTC.

This rearrangement joins TRBV4-2 to TRBJ2-6; 12 bases are a match to TRBD2. V shed 1 base and J 1 base; nucleotides not matched to a gene: 14. Germline CDR1 and CDR2: LGHNA and YNFKEQ. This CDR3 contains 22 residues. CDR3 coding DNA: TGTGCCAGCAGCCAAGTGGGGGACCCTAGCGGGAGGGTCGATTCTGGGGCCAACGTCCTGACTTTC. Protein: CASSQVGDPSGRVDSGANVLTF.

This rearrangement joins TRBV7-9 to TRBJ1-1; D is perhaps TRBD1 (5 bases). Germline CDR1 and CDR2: SEHNR and FQNEAQ (reference sequence). The CDR3 has 17 residues. V was clipped by 5 bases and J by 0 bases, with 19 bases between them. CDR3 in DNA: TGTGCCAGCAGCAAGCCCAGGGTACCCTCCATGAACACTGAAGCTTTCTTT. Its translation: CASSKPRVPSMNTEAFF.

The chain links TRBV6-5 to TRBJ2-4, with D perhaps TRBD2 (6 bases). Germline CDR1 and CDR2: MNHEY and SVGAGI. The CDR3 length is 16 residues. V shed 0 bases and J shed 3 bases, with 12 bases lying between them. In DNA, the CDR3 is TGTGCCAGCAGTTACTCCCTCGGGGGTGGCAAAAACATTCAGTACTTC. It yields the protein CASSYSLGGGKNIQYF.